This paragraph reports one T cell receptor (beta chain). This sample is drawn from a study of blood T cell repertoires in COVID-19. The overall study: From T cells, B-cell-depleted T cells, or PBMCs came the material, which was cDNA or gDNA.

CDR1 is SGHRS, CDR2 YFSETQ, per germline. The CDR3 consists of 14 residues. Deletions cut 0 bases from V and 0 bases from J, with 6 bases between. TCRdb's copy holds only in-frame clones and misses some; the assay was immunoSEQ multiplex PCR. The top ten clones hold 5.3% of a sample with 55,000 to 80,000 clones, around three quarters of them seen once. The sequence was obtained from a human donor in a cohort sampled during active COVID-19. The specimen sequenced was peripheral blood. The genes are TRBV5-1 and TRBJ1-1; no reliable D call. DNA of the CDR3: TGCGCCAGCAGCTTGGTGCAGATGAACACTGAAGCTTTCTTT. As protein: CASSLVQMNTEAFF.